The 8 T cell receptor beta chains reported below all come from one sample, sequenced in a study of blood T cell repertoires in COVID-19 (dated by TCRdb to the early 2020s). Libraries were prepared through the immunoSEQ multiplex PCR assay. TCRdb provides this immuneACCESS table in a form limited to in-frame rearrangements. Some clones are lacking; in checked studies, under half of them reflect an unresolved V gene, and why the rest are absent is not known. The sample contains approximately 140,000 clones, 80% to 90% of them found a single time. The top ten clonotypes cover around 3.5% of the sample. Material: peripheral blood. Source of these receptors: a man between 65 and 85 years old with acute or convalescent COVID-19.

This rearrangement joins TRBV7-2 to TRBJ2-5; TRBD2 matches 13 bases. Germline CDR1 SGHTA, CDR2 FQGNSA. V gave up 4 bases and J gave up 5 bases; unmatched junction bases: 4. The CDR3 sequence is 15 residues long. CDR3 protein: CASSWTSGSSETQYF. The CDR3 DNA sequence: TGTGCCAGCAGCTGGACTAGCGGGAGCTCTGAGACCCAGTACTTC.

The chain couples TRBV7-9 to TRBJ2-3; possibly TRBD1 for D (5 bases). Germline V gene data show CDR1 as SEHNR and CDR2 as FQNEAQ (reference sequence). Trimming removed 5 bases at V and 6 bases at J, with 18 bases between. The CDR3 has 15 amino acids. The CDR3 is CASSARLGAGDTQYF. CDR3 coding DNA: TGTGCCAGCAGCGCCCGACTTGGCGCAGGGGATACGCAGTATTTT.

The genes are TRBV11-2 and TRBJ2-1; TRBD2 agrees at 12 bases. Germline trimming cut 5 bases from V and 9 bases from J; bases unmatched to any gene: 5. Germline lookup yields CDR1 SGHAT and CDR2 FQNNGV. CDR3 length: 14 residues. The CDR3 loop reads CASSLRLAGAEQFF. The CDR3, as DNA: TGTGCCAGCAGCCTGAGACTAGCGGGAGCTGAGCAGTTCTTC.

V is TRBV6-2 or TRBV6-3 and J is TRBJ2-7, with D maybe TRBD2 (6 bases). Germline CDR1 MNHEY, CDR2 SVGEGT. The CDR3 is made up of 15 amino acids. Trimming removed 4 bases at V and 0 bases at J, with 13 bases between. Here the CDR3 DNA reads TGTGCCAGCAGTTTTACTAGCTGGAGCTCCTACGAGCAGTACTTC. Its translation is CASSFTSWSSYEQYF.

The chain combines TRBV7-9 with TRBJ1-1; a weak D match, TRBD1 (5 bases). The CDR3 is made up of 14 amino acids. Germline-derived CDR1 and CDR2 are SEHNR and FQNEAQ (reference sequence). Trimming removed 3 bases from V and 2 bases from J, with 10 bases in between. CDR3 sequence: CASSLGQVNTEAFF. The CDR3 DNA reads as TGTGCCAGCAGCTTGGGGCAGGTTAACACTGAAGCTTTCTTT.

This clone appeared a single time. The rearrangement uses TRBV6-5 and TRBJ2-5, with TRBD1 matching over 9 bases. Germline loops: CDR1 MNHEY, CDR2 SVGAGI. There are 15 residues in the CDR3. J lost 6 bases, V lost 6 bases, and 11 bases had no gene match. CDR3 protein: CASRTSTGGGKTQYF. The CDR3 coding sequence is TGTGCCAGCAGGACCTCGACAGGGGGAGGAAAGACCCAGTACTTC.

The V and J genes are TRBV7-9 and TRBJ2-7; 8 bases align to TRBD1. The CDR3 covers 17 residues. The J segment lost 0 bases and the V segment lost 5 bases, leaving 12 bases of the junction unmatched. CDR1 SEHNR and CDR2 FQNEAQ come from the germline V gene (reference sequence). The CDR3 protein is CASSIRTTGVSSYEQYF. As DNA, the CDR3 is TGTGCCAGCAGCATTAGAACGACAGGGGTCAGCTCCTACGAGCAGTACTTC.

DNA for the CDR3: TGCGCCAGCAGCTCGGGGGAAATTAGCGCCTTCAGGTTCTTC. Translation gives CASSSGEISAFRFF. The V gene is TRBV5-1, the J gene TRBJ2-1, with a weak D call TRBD2 (6 bases). Germline values: CDR1 SGHRS, CDR2 YFSETQ. The CDR3 runs 14 residues. Between the trimmed V and J ends, which lost 3 bases and 15 bases, there was a span of 22 bases. Combining the CDR3 with reference TRBV5-1 and TRBJ2-1 gives the whole variable domain KAGVTQTPRYLIKTRGQQVTLSCSPISGHRSVSWYQQTPGQGLQFLFEYFSETQRNKGNFPGRFSGRQFSNSRSEMNVSTLELGDSALYLCASSSGEISAFRFFGPGTRLTVL.